This TCR beta chain was sequenced in a study of OX40 agonist ivuxolimab in advanced cancers. Turning to the study itself: Eligibility admitted prior anti-PD-1, anti-PD-L1 or anti-CTLA-4 therapy; about 40% had some. Notes on the study in general: Not determined was the antigen specificity of the expanded peripheral T cells.

The assay was immunoSEQ multiplex PCR, and TCRdb's table has in-frame clones only and misses some. The sample carries around 100,000 clones, about 92% recorded once. To note about this clone: Its target is not known.

Trimming at V came to 9 bases and at J to 8 bases, leaving 10 bases not matched to a gene. Germline V CDR1 and CDR2: MDHEN, SYDVKM. This CDR3 contains 14 residues. The sequence was obtained from an adult with an advanced solid tumor such as melanoma, head and neck, liver or kidney cancer. Source: CD4+ or CD8+ T cells sorted from blood, taken in a trial of the OX40 agonist ivuxolimab. The rearrangement links TRBV28 to TRBJ2-1; 10 nucleotides line up with TRBD2. DNA of the CDR3: TGTGCCAGTACAAGCGGGGGGGACAATGATGAGCAGTTCTTC. Encoded protein: CASTSGGDNDEQFF.